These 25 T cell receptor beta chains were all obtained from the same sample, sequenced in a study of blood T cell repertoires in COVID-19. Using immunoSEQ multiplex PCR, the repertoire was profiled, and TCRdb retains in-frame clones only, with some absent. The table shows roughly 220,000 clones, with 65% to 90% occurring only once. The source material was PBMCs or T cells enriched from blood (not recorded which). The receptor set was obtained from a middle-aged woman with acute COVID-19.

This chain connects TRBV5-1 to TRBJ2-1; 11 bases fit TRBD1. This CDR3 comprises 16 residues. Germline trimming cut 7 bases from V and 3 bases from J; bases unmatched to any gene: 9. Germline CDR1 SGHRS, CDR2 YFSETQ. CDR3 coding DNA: TGCGCCAGCCTCGCAGGGACAGGGGGTAACTACAATGAGCAGTTCTTC. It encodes CASLAGTGGNYNEQFF.

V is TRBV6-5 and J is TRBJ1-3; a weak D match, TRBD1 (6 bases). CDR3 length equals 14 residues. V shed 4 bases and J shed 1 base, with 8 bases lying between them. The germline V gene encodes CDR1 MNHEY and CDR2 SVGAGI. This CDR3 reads CASSSTGSGNTIYF. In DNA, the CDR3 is TGTGCCAGCAGTTCCACAGGGTCTGGAAACACCATATATTTT.

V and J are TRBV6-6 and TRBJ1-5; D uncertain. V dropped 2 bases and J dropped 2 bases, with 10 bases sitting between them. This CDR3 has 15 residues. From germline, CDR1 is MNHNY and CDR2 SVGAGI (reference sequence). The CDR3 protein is CASSYERVGNQPQHF. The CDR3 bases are TGTGCCAGCAGTTACGAGAGGGTGGGCAATCAGCCCCAGCATTTT.

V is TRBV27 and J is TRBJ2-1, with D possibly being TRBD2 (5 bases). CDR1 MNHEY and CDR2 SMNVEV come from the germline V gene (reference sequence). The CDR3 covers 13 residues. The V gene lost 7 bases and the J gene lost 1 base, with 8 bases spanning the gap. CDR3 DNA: TGTGCCAGCAAACGGGATTCCTACAATGAGCAGTTCTTC. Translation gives CASKRDSYNEQFF.

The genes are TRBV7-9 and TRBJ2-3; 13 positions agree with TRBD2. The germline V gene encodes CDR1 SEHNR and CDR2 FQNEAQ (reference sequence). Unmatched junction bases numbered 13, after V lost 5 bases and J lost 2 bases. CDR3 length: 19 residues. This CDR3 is CASSPPELAGGPFTDTQYF. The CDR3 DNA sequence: TGTGCCAGCAGCCCCCCTGAACTAGCGGGAGGGCCCTTCACAGATACGCAGTATTTT. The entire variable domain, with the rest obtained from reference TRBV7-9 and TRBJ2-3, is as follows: DTGVSQNPRHKITKRGQNVTFRCDPISEHNRLYWYRQTLGQGPEFLTYFQNEAQLEKSRLLSDRFSAERPKGSFSTLEIQRTEQGDSAMYLCASSPPELAGGPFTDTQYFGPGTRLTVL.

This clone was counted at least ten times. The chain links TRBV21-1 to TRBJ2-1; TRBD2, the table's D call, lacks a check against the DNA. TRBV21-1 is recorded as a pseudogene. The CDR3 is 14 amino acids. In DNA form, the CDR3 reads TGTGCCAGCTTCGGCGGGCACTCCTACAATGAGCAGTTCTTC. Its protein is CASFGGHSYNEQFF.

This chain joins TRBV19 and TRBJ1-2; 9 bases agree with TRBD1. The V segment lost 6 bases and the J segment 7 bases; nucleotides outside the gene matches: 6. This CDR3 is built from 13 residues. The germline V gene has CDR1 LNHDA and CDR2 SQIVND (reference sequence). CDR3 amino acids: CASRITGGSGYTF. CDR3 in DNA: TGTGCCAGTAGAATTACAGGGGGCTCTGGCTACACCTTC.

The CDR3: CASSQEPVGRENTIYF. Here the CDR3 DNA reads TGCGCCAGCAGCCAAGAACCGGTGGGGAGAGAAAACACCATATATTTT. This chain links TRBV4-3 with TRBJ1-3; D unresolved. The CDR3 totals 16 residues. The germline CDR1 and CDR2 sequences are LGHNA and YSLEER. Trimming cost V 0 bases and J 6 bases, with 15 bases left between them.

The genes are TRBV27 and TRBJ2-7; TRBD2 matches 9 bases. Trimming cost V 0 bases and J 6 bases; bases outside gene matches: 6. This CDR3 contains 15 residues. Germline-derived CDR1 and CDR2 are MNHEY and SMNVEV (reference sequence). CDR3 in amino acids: CASSLSRLAGTEQYF. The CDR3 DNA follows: TGTGCCAGCAGTTTATCACGTCTAGCGGGAACCGAGCAGTACTTC.

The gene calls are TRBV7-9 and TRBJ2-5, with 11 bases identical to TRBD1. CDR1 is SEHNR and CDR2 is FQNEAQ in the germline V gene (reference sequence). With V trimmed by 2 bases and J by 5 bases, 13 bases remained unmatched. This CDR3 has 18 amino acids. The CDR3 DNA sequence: TGTGCCAGCAGCTTAACCAATATGGACAGGGGGCGCAGGGAGACCCAGTACTTC. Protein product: CASSLTNMDRGRRETQYF.

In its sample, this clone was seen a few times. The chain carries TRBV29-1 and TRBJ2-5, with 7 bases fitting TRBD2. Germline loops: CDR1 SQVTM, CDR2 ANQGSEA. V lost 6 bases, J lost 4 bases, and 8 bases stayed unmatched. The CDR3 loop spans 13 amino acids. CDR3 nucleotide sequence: TGCAGCGTGGGAATAATAGCGGGAGAGACCCAGTACTTC. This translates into CSVGIIAGETQYF.

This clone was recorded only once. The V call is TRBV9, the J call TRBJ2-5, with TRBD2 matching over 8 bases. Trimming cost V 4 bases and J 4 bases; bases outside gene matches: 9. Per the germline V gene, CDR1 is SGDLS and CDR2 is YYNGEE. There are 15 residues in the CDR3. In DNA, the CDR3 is TGTGCCAGCAGCAAAACGGGACTAGGCCCAGAGACCCAGTACTTC. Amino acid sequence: CASSKTGLGPETQYF. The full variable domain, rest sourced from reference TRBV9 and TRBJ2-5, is DSGVTQTPKHLITATGQRVTLRCSPRSGDLSVYWYQQSLDQGLQFLIQYYNGEERAKGNILERFSAQQFPDLHSELNLSSLELGDSALYFCASSKTGLGPETQYFGPGTRLLVL.

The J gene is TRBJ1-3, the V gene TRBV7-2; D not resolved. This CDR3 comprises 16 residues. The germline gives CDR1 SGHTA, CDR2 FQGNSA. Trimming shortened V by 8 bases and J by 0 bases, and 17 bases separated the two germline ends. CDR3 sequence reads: CASLLGDILSGNTIYF. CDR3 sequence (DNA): TGTGCCAGCCTCCTCGGGGATATTCTCTCTGGAAACACCATATATTTT.

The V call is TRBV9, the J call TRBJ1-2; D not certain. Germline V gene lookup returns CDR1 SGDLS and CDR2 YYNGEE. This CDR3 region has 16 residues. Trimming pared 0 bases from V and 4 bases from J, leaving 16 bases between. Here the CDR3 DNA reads TGTGCCAGCAGCGTAGAGAGGGAAGGGTTGATCTATGGCTACACCTTC. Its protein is CASSVEREGLIYGYTF.

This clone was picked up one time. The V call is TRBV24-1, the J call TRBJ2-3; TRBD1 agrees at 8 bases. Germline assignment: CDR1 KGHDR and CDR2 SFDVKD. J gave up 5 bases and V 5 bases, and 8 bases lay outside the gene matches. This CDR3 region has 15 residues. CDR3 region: CATSARDRRGDTQYF. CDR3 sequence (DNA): TGTGCCACCAGTGCTAGGGACAGGCGCGGAGATACGCAGTATTTT.

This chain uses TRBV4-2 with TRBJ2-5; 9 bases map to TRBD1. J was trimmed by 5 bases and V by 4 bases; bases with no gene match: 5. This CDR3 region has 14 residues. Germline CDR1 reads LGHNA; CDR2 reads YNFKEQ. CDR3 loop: CASSRYRGPETQYF. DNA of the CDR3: TGTGCCAGCAGCCGATACAGGGGGCCGGAGACCCAGTACTTC.

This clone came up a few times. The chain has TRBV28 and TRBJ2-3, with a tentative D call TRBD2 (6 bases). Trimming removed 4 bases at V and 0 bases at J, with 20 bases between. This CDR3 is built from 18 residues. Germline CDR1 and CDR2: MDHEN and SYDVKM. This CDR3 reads CASSSLLLSGASTDTQYF. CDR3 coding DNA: TGTGCCAGCAGTTCCCTCCTTCTTAGCGGAGCTAGCACAGATACGCAGTATTTT. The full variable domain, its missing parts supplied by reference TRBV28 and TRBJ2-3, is DVKVTQSSRYLVKRTGEKVFLECVQDMDHENMFWYRQDPGLGLRLIYFSYDVKMKEKGDIPEGYSVSREKKERFSLILESASTNQTSMYLCASSSLLLSGASTDTQYFGPGTRLTVL.

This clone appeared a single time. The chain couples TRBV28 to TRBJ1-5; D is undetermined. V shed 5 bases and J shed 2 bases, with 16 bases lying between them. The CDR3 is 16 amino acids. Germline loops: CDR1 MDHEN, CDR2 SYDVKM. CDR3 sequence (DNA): TGTGCCAGCAGTGCCATCGGAGGTGATCGCAATCAGCCCCAGCATTTT. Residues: CASSAIGGDRNQPQHF.

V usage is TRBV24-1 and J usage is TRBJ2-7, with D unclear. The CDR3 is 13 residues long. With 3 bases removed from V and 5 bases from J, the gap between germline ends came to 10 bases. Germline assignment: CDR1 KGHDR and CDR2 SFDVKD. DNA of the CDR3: TGTGCCACCAGTGATGCAAACATCGACGAGCAGTACTTC. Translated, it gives CATSDANIDEQYF.

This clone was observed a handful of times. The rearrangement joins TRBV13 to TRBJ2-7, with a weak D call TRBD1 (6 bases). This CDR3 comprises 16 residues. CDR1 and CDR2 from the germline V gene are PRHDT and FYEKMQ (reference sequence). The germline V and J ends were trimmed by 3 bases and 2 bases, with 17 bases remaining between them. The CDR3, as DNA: TGTGCCAGCAGCTTCCTCCAGGGGTCCCGAACCTACGAGCAGTACTTC. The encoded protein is CASSFLQGSRTYEQYF.

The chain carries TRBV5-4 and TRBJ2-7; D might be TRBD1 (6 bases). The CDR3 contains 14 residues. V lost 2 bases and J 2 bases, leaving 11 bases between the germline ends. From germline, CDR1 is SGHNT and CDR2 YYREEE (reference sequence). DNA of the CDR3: TGTGCCAGCAGCTTAGGACAGCCAGCCTACGAGCAGTACTTC. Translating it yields CASSLGQPAYEQYF. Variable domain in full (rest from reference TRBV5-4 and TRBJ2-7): ETGVTQSPTHLIKTRGQQVTLRCSSQSGHNTVSWYQQALGQGPQFIFQYYREEENGRGNFPPRFSGLQFPNYSSELNVNALELDDSALYLCASSLGQPAYEQYFGPGTRLTVT.

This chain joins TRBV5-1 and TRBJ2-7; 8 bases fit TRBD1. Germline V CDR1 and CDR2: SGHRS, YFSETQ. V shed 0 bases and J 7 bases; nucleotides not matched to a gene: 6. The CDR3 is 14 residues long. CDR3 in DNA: TGCGCCAGCAGCTTGGGTCAGGGGGCTCGGGAGCAGTACTTC. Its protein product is CASSLGQGAREQYF.

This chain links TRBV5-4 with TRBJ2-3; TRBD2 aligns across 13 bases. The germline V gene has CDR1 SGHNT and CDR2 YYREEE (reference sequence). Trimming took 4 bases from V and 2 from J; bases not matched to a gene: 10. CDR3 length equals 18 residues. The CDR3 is CASSPSLGLAGSTDTQYF. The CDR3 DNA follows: TGTGCCAGCAGCCCTTCCCTGGGACTAGCGGGATCCACAGATACGCAGTATTTT.

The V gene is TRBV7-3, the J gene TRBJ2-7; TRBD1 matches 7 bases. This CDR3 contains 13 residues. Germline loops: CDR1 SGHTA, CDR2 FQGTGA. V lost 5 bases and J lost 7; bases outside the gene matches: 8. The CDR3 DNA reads TGTGCCAGCAGCCCCCAGGGGGTGAGGGAGCAGTACTTC. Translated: CASSPQGVREQYF.

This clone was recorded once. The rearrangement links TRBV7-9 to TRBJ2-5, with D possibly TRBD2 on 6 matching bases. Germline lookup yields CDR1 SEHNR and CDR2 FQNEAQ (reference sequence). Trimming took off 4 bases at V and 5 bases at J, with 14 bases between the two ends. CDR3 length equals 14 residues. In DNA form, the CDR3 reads TGTGCCAGCAGCTCCTTACCGGAGGGGGAGACCCAGTACTTC. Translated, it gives CASSSLPEGETQYF.